The 29 T cell receptor beta chains reported below all come from one sample, sequenced in a study of blood T cell repertoires in COVID-19. Profiled with immunoSEQ multiplex PCR; TCRdb holds only in-frame clones, not every one. The profile shows some 180,000 clones, under 90% of them singletons. The sequenced sample was peripheral blood. These receptors were taken from a man in his forties with acute or convalescent COVID-19.

The rearrangement uses TRBV3-1 (or the pseudogene TRBV3-2) and TRBJ1-6, with a possible D match to TRBD1 (6 bases). V lost 1 base to trimming and J lost 9 bases, with 13 bases between them. The germline V gene encodes CDR1 LGHDT and CDR2 YNNKEL (reference sequence). The CDR3 length is 15 residues. This CDR3 is CASSQGYRGASPLHF. DNA of the CDR3: TGTGCCAGCAGCCAAGGTTATCGGGGGGCTTCACCCCTCCACTTT.

This clone turned up a few times. This chain links TRBV6-6 with TRBJ1-3; possible D gene TRBD1, 6 bases. Trimming cost V 0 bases and J 4 bases, with 10 bases left between them. Germline V gene data show CDR1 as MNHNY and CDR2 as SVGAGI (reference sequence). CDR3 size: 15 residues. The CDR3 bases are TGTGCCAGCAGTTACTCGCAGGGGACCGGAAACACCATATATTTT. Its protein product is CASSYSQGTGNTIYF.

This clone came up once. The chain has TRBV4-3 and TRBJ2-7, with 7 bases matching TRBD1. The CDR3 is 17 amino acids. Germline CDR1 LGHNA, CDR2 YSLEER. V shed 0 bases, J shed 1 base, and the junction held 9 bases outside the gene matches. CDR3 bases: TGCGCCAGCAGCCAAGAGGGGAATTACAGGGGATCCTACGAGCAGTACTTC. Translating gives CASSQEGNYRGSYEQYF.

This clone was counted between two and nine times. This CDR3 is also generated by other DNA sequences in the sample. This sequence joins TRBV5-1 and TRBJ1-5, with 7 bases lining up with TRBD1. CDR3 length: 15 residues. The V segment lost 2 bases and the J segment 0 bases; nucleotides outside the gene matches: 2. Germline assignment: CDR1 SGHRS and CDR2 YFSETQ. CDR3 amino acids: CASSFTGDSNQPQHF. CDR3 nucleotide sequence: TGCGCCAGCAGCTTTACAGGGGATAGCAATCAGCCCCAGCATTTT.

This chain joins TRBV20-1 and TRBJ1-1, with D hard to call. The CDR3 consists of 11 residues. Germline values: CDR1 DFQATT, CDR2 SNEGSKA (reference sequence). Deletions cut 6 bases from V and 3 bases from J, with 8 bases between. The DNA of the CDR3 is TGCAGTGCCCCGGGTGACACTGAAGCTTTCTTT. It is translated as CSAPGDTEAFF.

The DNA for the CDR3 is TGTGCCAGCAGCACCCCCGGGACAGGGCACACTGAAGCTTTCTTT. It specifies CASSTPGTGHTEAFF. This rearrangement joins TRBV5-4 to TRBJ1-1; 9 bases are shared with TRBD1. V lost 4 bases to trimming and J lost 3 bases; unmatched junction nucleotides: 7. The germline CDR1 and CDR2 sequences are SGHNT and YYREEE (reference sequence). The CDR3 has 15 residues.

The rearrangement uses TRBV7-9 and TRBJ2-1; possibly TRBD1 for D (6 bases). CDR1 and CDR2 (germline): SEHNR, FQNEAQ (reference sequence). This CDR3 region has 17 residues. V lost 4 bases, J lost 8 bases, and 24 bases lay in between. Here the CDR3 DNA reads TGTGCCAGCAGCTGGAGGCGAGTGATCAGGGGTTTCGATGAGCAGTTCTTC. Protein sequence: CASSWRRVIRGFDEQFF.

The chain has TRBV2 and TRBJ1-2; 7 nucleotides align to TRBD1. The CDR3 totals 13 residues. The V and J ends lost 6 bases and 1 base, in that order; junction bases with no gene match: 2. In germline, CDR1 is SNHLY, CDR2 FYNNEI. The CDR3 nucleotides read TGTGCCAGCAGGGGACAGCTTAACTATGGCTACACCTTC. Protein: CASRGQLNYGYTF.

The chain has TRBV30 and TRBJ1-5; no clear D gene. V was cut by 0 bases and J by 4 bases, with 7 bases left in between. CDR1 GTSNPN and CDR2 SVGIG come from the germline V gene (reference sequence). The CDR3 spans 13 residues. The CDR3 DNA reads as TGTGCCTGGAGTGTACTGGTTAATCAGCCCCAGCATTTT. Translated, it gives CAWSVLVNQPQHF.

The chain combines TRBV9 with TRBJ2-2, with D perhaps matching TRBD1 (6 bases). This CDR3 has 19 residues. V lost 6 bases, J lost 1 base, and 25 bases lay in between. Germline V gives CDR1 SGDLS, CDR2 YYNGEE. The CDR3 nucleotides read TGTGCCAGCACCCGGCGCCGAGCCAGGGGATCGATGAACACCGGGGAGCTGTTTTTT. It yields the protein CASTRRRARGSMNTGELFF.

The rearrangement links TRBV9 to TRBJ2-7, with TRBD1 matching over 10 bases. The V gene end was trimmed by 0 bases and the J gene end by 5 bases; junction bases not matched to a gene: 11. CDR3 length: 17 amino acids. Germline lookup yields CDR1 SGDLS and CDR2 YYNGEE. CDR3 region: CASSVGAGTGVWDEQYF. The CDR3 nucleotides read TGTGCCAGCAGCGTAGGGGCCGGGACAGGGGTTTGGGACGAGCAGTACTTC.

CDR3 region: CASSFILSGIRVGELFF. CDR3 DNA: TGTGCCAGCAGTTTCATTTTGTCCGGGATTAGGGTCGGGGAGCTGTTTTTT. The chain employs TRBV28 and TRBJ2-2; TRBD2 is a possible D gene (5 bases). The CDR3 is made up of 17 amino acids. Germline V CDR1 and CDR2: MDHEN, SYDVKM. Deletions cut 3 bases from V and 7 bases from J, with 21 bases between.

The gene calls are TRBV5-1 and TRBJ1-6; the match to TRBD1 covers 7 bases. The V segment lost 0 bases and the J segment 11 bases; nucleotides outside the gene matches: 8. CDR1 is SGHRS, CDR2 YFSETQ, per germline. The CDR3 length is 15 residues. CDR3 loop: CASSLVTGDSAPLHF. Here the CDR3 DNA reads TGCGCCAGCAGCTTGGTTACCGGGGACAGTGCACCCCTCCACTTT.

The CDR3 loop reads CASSSTIGGEKLFF. The DNA for the CDR3 is TGTGCCAGCAGCTCGACAATTGGGGGGGAAAAACTGTTTTTT. V usage is TRBV11-2 and J usage is TRBJ1-4, with D possibly TRBD1 on 5 matching bases. Germline V lookup: CDR1 SGHAT, CDR2 FQNNGV. This CDR3 is 14 amino acids long. Trimming removed 4 bases from V and 8 bases from J, with 14 bases in between.

The chain links TRBV19 to TRBJ1-6; D call uncertain. The CDR3 extends over 16 amino acids. Trimming shortened V by 5 bases and J by 0 bases, and 11 bases separated the two germline ends. From germline, CDR1 is LNHDA and CDR2 SQIVND (reference sequence). The CDR3: CASSPEWSSYNSPLHF. The CDR3 DNA is TGTGCCAGTAGTCCCGAGTGGAGCTCCTATAATTCACCCCTCCACTTT.

This chain connects TRBV15 to TRBJ2-7; 7 bases agree with TRBD2. Germline V CDR1 and CDR2: LNHNV, YYDKDF (reference sequence). This CDR3 region has 15 residues. V lost 0 bases, J lost 6 bases, and 8 bases stayed unmatched. Written as DNA, the CDR3 is TGTGCCACCAGCAGAGATCGGGGAGGGATCGGCGAGCAGTACTTC. As protein: CATSRDRGGIGEQYF.

The chain couples TRBV30 to TRBJ2-1; the D gene is possibly TRBD1 (8 bases). V lost 7 bases and J lost 7, with 23 bases in between. The CDR3 has 15 residues. Germline-derived CDR1 and CDR2 are GTSNPN and SVGIG (reference sequence). The CDR3 bases are TGTGCCTCGGTGCGAAAGGACAGGGAGGGAAATGAGCAGTTCTTC. The encoded protein is CASVRKDREGNEQFF. Full variable domain (outside the CDR3, taken from reference TRBV30 and TRBJ2-1): SQTIHQWPATLVQPVGSPLSLECTVEGTSNPNLYWYRQAAGRGLQLLFYSVGIGQISSEVPQNLSASRPQDRQFILSSKKLLLSDSGFYLCASVRKDREGNEQFFGPGTRLTVL.

The gene calls are TRBV18 and TRBJ2-7; D possibly corresponds to TRBD1 (5 bases). The length of the CDR3 is 14 residues. Germline CDR1 reads KGHSH; CDR2 reads LQKENI. With 4 bases removed from V and 2 bases from J, the gap between germline ends came to 12 bases. The CDR3 is CASSQQQATYEQYF. For the CDR3, the DNA is TGTGCCAGCTCACAGCAACAGGCGACCTACGAGCAGTACTTC.

This rearrangement joins TRBV30 to TRBJ2-2; TRBD2 aligns across 13 bases. The CDR3 runs to 15 residues. V was clipped by 0 bases and J by 6 bases; unmatched bases: 1. In germline, CDR1 is GTSNPN, CDR2 SVGIG (reference sequence). The CDR3 DNA sequence: TGTGCCTGGAGTGTACTAGCGGGGGGGGCCGGGGAGCTGTTTTTT. Amino acid sequence: CAWSVLAGGAGELFF.

This clone is a singleton in its sample. J is TRBJ1-5 and V is TRBV6-2 or TRBV6-3; TRBD1 agrees at 7 bases. The V gene end was trimmed by 6 bases and the J gene end by 1 base; junction bases not matched to a gene: 9. Germline V gives CDR1 MNHEY, CDR2 SVGEGT. CDR3 size: 16 residues. The CDR3 loop is CASSPGQRGSNQPQHF. The CDR3 DNA is TGTGCCAGCAGCCCGGGACAGCGGGGGAGCAATCAGCCCCAGCATTTT.

The chain is built from TRBV12-3 or TRBV12-4 and TRBJ1-5, with 8 bases matching TRBD1. Trimming took 5 bases from V and 14 from J; bases not matched to a gene: 8. CDR3 length equals 12 residues. DNA for the CDR3: TGTGCCAGCAGTCCTAGGACAGGGCCGAAGCATTTT. Its protein product is CASSPRTGPKHF.

There are a few counts of this clone. The chain uses TRBV6-6 and TRBJ2-7; 7 positions agree with TRBD1. The CDR3 runs to 13 residues. The germline CDR1 and CDR2 sequences are MNHNY and SVGAGI (reference sequence). J gave up 4 bases and V 6 bases, and 6 bases lay outside the gene matches. The CDR3 sequence: CASRRDSEYEQYF. The DNA of the CDR3 is TGTGCCAGCAGAAGGGACAGCGAGTACGAGCAGTACTTC.

The chain combines TRBV7-2 with TRBJ2-6; no definite D call. This CDR3 region has 15 residues. Germline CDR1 is SGHTA and CDR2 is FQGNSA. Trimming removed 4 bases at V and 0 bases at J, with 7 bases between. CDR3: CASSCRSSGANVLTF. The CDR3 nucleotides read TGTGCCAGCAGCTGTCGGTCCTCTGGGGCCAACGTCCTGACTTTC. The complete variable domain, with remaining parts taken from reference TRBV7-2 and TRBJ2-6, reads GAGVSQSPSNKVTEKGKDVELRCDPISGHTALYWYRQSLGQGLEFLIYFQGNSAPDKSGLPSDRFSAERTGGSVSTLTIQRTQQEDSAVYLCASSCRSSGANVLTFGAGSRLTVL.

DNA for the CDR3: TGTGCCAGCAGCCGAAGACAGACCACAGATACGCAGTATTTT. Its protein product is CASSRRQTTDTQYF. The chain links TRBV3-1 (or the pseudogene TRBV3-2) to TRBJ2-3; possible D gene TRBD1, 5 bases. V lost 4 bases and J 2 bases, leaving 10 bases between the germline ends. Per the germline V gene, CDR1 is LGHDT and CDR2 is YNNKEL (reference sequence). The CDR3 is made up of 14 amino acids.

V usage is TRBV3-1 (or the pseudogene TRBV3-2) and J usage is TRBJ2-3; TRBD2 agrees at 7 bases. With 1 base clipped from V and 9 bases from J, the junction kept 10 bases outside the gene matches. This CDR3 comprises 15 residues. The germline CDR1 and CDR2 sequences are LGHDT and YNNKEL (reference sequence). The CDR3 sequence: CASSQGNWVGGTQYF. The CDR3 DNA is TGTGCCAGCAGCCAAGGCAATTGGGTCGGGGGGACGCAGTATTTT.

The chain links TRBV4-2 to TRBJ1-4; tentatively, D is TRBD1 (5 bases). Trimming stripped 0 bases from V and 2 bases from J, with 10 bases between. The CDR3 is 16 residues long. Germline V lookup: CDR1 LGHNA, CDR2 YNFKEQ. This CDR3 is CASSQDRGRTNEKLFF. The CDR3 DNA reads as TGTGCCAGCAGCCAAGATCGGGGGAGGACTAATGAAAAACTGTTTTTT.

The chain uses TRBV5-4 and TRBJ2-7; TRBD1 matches 12 bases. This CDR3 is 16 amino acids long. Losses at the gene ends were 0 bases for V and 7 bases for J; bases not matched to a gene: 8. CDR1 is SGHNT and CDR2 is YYREEE in the germline V gene (reference sequence). The CDR3, as DNA: TGTGCCAGCAGCTTGGGGCCGGGACAGGGGGCCGGGGAGCAGTACTTC. It yields the protein CASSLGPGQGAGEQYF.

This clone has a single count. The V gene is TRBV5-1, the J gene TRBJ2-5; 16 positions agree with TRBD2. V was pared by 7 bases and J by 5 bases, with 14 bases of the junction left unmatched. CDR1 and CDR2 (germline): SGHRS, YFSETQ. The CDR3 has 18 amino acids. The CDR3 DNA reads as TGCGCCAGCGGGTCAGGGACTAGCGGGGGGGCCGGAAAGGAGACCCAGTACTTC. The encoded protein is CASGSGTSGGAGKETQYF.

The chain combines TRBV2 with TRBJ1-5; 8 nucleotides align to TRBD1. The CDR3 sequence is 14 residues long. Trimming cost V 6 bases and J 4 bases; bases outside gene matches: 5. Germline values: CDR1 SNHLY, CDR2 FYNNEI. CDR3 residues: CASSGGQVNQPQHF. DNA of the CDR3: TGTGCCAGCAGCGGGGGACAGGTGAATCAGCCCCAGCATTTT.